The rows below give T cell receptor beta chains drawn from one sample of a study of blood T cell repertoires in COVID-19. The assay was immunoSEQ multiplex PCR, and TCRdb's table has in-frame clones only and misses some. The sample carries about 220,000 clones, roughly 89% recorded once. The sequencing input was PBMCs or T cells enriched from blood (not recorded which). These receptors were collected from a man under 40 who had been exposed to COVID-19. Each CDR3 is given with its conserved first and last residue. The order of the fields is V gene, J gene, CDR3 protein.

V gene: TRBV19; J gene: TRBJ2-3; CDR3 protein: CASSILNRAGRSTDTQYF
V gene: TRBV10-2; J gene: TRBJ2-7; CDR3 protein: CATIIPGTGGRNEQYF
V gene: TRBV10-3; J gene: TRBJ1-2; CDR3 protein: CAIESRSGGYTF
V gene: TRBV3-1/TRBV3-2; J gene: TRBJ2-1; CDR3 protein: CASSQLRGYNEQFF
V gene: TRBV4-1; J gene: TRBJ1-1; CDR3 protein: CASSQQGDTEAFF
V gene: TRBV5-1; J gene: TRBJ2-5; CDR3 protein: CASSPTSGQETQYF
V gene: TRBV3-1/TRBV3-2; J gene: TRBJ2-5; CDR3 protein: CASSHAAAKETQYF
V gene: TRBV6-4; J gene: TRBJ2-7; CDR3 protein: CASTVGKCWGPYEQYF
V gene: TRBV3-1/TRBV3-2; J gene: TRBJ2-3; CDR3 protein: CASSQTPARARTDTQYF
V gene: TRBV28; J gene: TRBJ2-4; CDR3 protein: CASSYIGTGVSF
V gene: TRBV4-2; J gene: TRBJ1-3; CDR3 protein: CASSQERVVGGLSGNTIYF
V gene: TRBV6-5; J gene: TRBJ1-3; CDR3 protein: CASRYEESGNTIYF
V gene: TRBV4-1; J gene: TRBJ1-4; CDR3 protein: CASSLSGVGSEKLFF
V gene: TRBV5-1; J gene: TRBJ2-3; CDR3 protein: CASSLSEGRTDTQYF
V gene: TRBV18; J gene: TRBJ2-1; CDR3 protein: CASSSGQGGYNEQFF
V gene: TRBV3-1/TRBV3-2; J gene: TRBJ2-3; CDR3 protein: CASSPWGRNTQYF
V gene: TRBV18; J gene: TRBJ1-3; CDR3 protein: CASSPSGGQSSGNTIYF
V gene: TRBV4-1; J gene: TRBJ1-1; CDR3 protein: CASSPSLGNTEAFF
V gene: TRBV30; J gene: TRBJ2-2; CDR3 protein: CAWGRGTGELFF
V gene: TRBV10-3; J gene: TRBJ2-5; CDR3 protein: CAISETRSGETQYF
V gene: TRBV4-2; J gene: TRBJ1-2; CDR3 protein: CASSLASRDTYGYTF
V gene: TRBV4-1; J gene: TRBJ2-1; CDR3 protein: CASSRLTGTSGGDSSYNEQFF
V gene: TRBV12-5; J gene: TRBJ2-1; CDR3 protein: CASGLAIRSSGDNEQFF
V gene: TRBV6-2/TRBV6-3; J gene: TRBJ2-3; CDR3 protein: CASSSGQTSTDTQYF
V gene: TRBV7-9; J gene: TRBJ1-6; CDR3 protein: CASSTISAGGAYNSPLHF
V gene: TRBV5-1; J gene: TRBJ2-3; CDR3 protein: CASSLAGGGVMDTQYF
V gene: TRBV6-1; J gene: TRBJ1-3; CDR3 protein: CASSEDGGNGNTIYF
V gene: TRBV7-9; J gene: TRBJ1-1; CDR3 protein: CASSPYTAPGWEAFF
V gene: TRBV6-5; J gene: TRBJ2-7; CDR3 protein: CASTKEGTYEQYF
V gene: TRBV12-5; J gene: TRBJ2-7; CDR3 protein: CASLGTSEQYF
V gene: TRBV15; J gene: TRBJ2-1; CDR3 protein: CATSRDLRVLENEQFF
V gene: TRBV11-3; J gene: TRBJ1-1; CDR3 protein: CASSRQGEAFF
V gene: TRBV14; J gene: TRBJ1-1; CDR3 protein: CASSALVGMNTEAFF
V gene: TRBV6-2/TRBV6-3; J gene: TRBJ2-7; CDR3 protein: CASSYSSNSGFYEQYF
V gene: TRBV4-1; J gene: TRBJ1-3; CDR3 protein: CASSAGISSGNTIYF
V gene: TRBV5-6; J gene: TRBJ1-6; CDR3 protein: CASSTLESGGNSPLHF
V gene: TRBV11-3; J gene: TRBJ2-2; CDR3 protein: CASSLEGAGTGELFF
V gene: TRBV6-4; J gene: TRBJ1-5; CDR3 protein: CAGAGGGKYQPQHF
V gene: TRBV6-2/TRBV6-3; J gene: TRBJ2-7; CDR3 protein: CASSYPRGGGFTYEQYF
V gene: TRBV7-2; J gene: TRBJ1-6; CDR3 protein: CASSLAGTASPLHF
V gene: TRBV3-1/TRBV3-2; J gene: TRBJ1-4; CDR3 protein: CASGLIGEKLFF
V gene: TRBV7-2; J gene: TRBJ1-1; CDR3 protein: CASSLSYLEAFF
V gene: TRBV7-9; J gene: TRBJ2-5; CDR3 protein: CASSPNTDRSLQETQYF
V gene: TRBV19; J gene: TRBJ1-2; CDR3 protein: CASSLQLGTAEIYGYTF
V gene: TRBV27; J gene: TRBJ2-7; CDR3 protein: CASSLGLPYEQYF
V gene: TRBV6-5; J gene: TRBJ1-5; CDR3 protein: CASSGTGAQPQHF